This T cell receptor (beta chain) emerged from a study of T cells in Graves' hyperthyroidism and ophthalmopathy. Study results and limitations: The blood repertoire included most of the expanded thyroid clonotypes above 0.001. A model of 13 V-J features distinguished ophthalmopathy from stable hyperthyroidism.

V was cut by 2 bases and J by 7 bases, with 15 bases left in between. The CDR3 length is 15 residues. The germline V gene has CDR1 SGHVS and CDR2 FNYEAQ. Clinical symptoms, serum thyroxine, TRAb, thyroid ultrasound and orbital computed tomography established diagnosis. TCR beta CDR3 sequences were amplified from RNA transcripts. Researchers ran a first-round RT-PCR on the TCR CDR3 using the HTBI primer set. TCRdb re-derived calls from the multiplex PCR reads in MiXCR, one entry per CDR3 protein. The sample holds roughly 500,000 distinct CDR3 sequences; around 46% are singletons and the top ten take around 20%. About this clonotype itself: Its antigen remains unknown.

Sequencing was carried out using peripheral blood or thyroid tissue (not recorded which). The clonotype comes from an adult woman with Graves' disease, either hyperthyroidism or ophthalmopathy (not recorded which). This rearrangement joins TRBV7-6 to TRBJ1-5; possible D gene TRBD1, 5 bases. CDR3 residues: CASSLQGRSWQPQHF. The CDR3 coding sequence is TGTGCCAGCAGCTTACAGGGACGAAGCTGGCAGCCCCAGCATTTT. Based on the CDR3 plus reference TRBV7-6 and TRBJ1-5, the full variable domain is GAGVSQSPRYKVTKRGQDVALRCDPISGHVSLYWYRQALGQGPEFLTYFNYEAQQDKSGLPNDRFSAERPEGSISTLTIQRTEQRDSAMYRCASSLQGRSWQPQHFGDGTRLSIL.